This T cell receptor (beta chain) was sequenced for a study of T-cell reconstitution after alpha-beta-depleted transplantation in children. Study outcomes and limitations: Recipient T cells and thymic progenitors that survived gave rise to the high TCRbeta diversity observed at day 60 in some patients. The origin of alpha-beta T cells about two months after transplant was reportedly several hundred expanded graft clones. T-cell counts and diversity were attributed mostly to newly produced T cells one year after transplant.

Unique molecular identifiers were used to barcode this TCRbeta library. TCRdb re-called the PCR reads with MiXCR, one entry per CDR3 protein. Of approximately 290,000 distinct CDR3 sequences in the sample, around a tenth are singletons; the top ten hold around 20%. The sample holds many counts of this clonotype. Its antigen is unknown. V shed 4 bases, J shed 6 bases, and the junction held 7 bases outside the gene matches. Germline CDR1 reads DFQATT; CDR2 reads SNEGSKA (reference sequence). This CDR3 is built from 14 residues. This chain connects TRBV20-1 to TRBJ2-2, with 8 bases matching TRBD2. The specimen comprised peripheral blood, sampled 180 days after TCRalphabeta/CD19-depleted stem cell transplant. The sequence was collected from a male patient aged 2-9 years who had a stem cell transplant for chronic granulomatous disease, so the T cells may come from the graft donor. The CDR3 here is CSAMGLGHAGELFF. CDR3 coding DNA: TGCAGTGCTATGGGACTAGGACATGCCGGGGAGCTGTTTTTT.